This T cell receptor (beta chain) stems from a study of metastatic and nonmetastatic thyroid tumors. V was shortened by 0 bases and J by 4 bases, with 5 bases between the two germline ends. This CDR3 is 13 amino acids long. Germline V gives CDR1 SGHTS, CDR2 YDEGEE. The entire patient cohort was treatment-naive prior to thyroid surgery. Many counts were recorded for this clone. Using MiXCR, TCRdb re-called clones from the PCR reads. The table lists 20,000 to 25,000 clones, just over 20% of them singletons. This chain links TRBV5-8 with TRBJ1-5; D gene uncertain. The sequencing input was blood. The sequence was obtained from a female donor with papillary thyroid cancer or a benign thyroid nodule (not recorded which). Some clones in this sample may be carry-over from other donors' samples. CDR3: CASSLDKNQPQHF. The CDR3 DNA is TGTGCCAGCAGCTTGGACAAGAATCAGCCCCAGCATTTT.